This TCR beta chain was recovered during a study of T cell responses to AZD1222 COVID-19 vaccine. Study-wide findings and caveats: Repertoires were obtained solely post-peak T cell response.

Remarks on this clone: What it recognizes is unknown.

The germline V gene encodes CDR1 LNHDA and CDR2 SQIVND (reference sequence). The CDR3 is made up of 14 amino acids. Trimming pared 8 bases from V and 2 bases from J, leaving 15 bases between. The protocol was immunoSEQ multiplex PCR, while the TCRdb copy is restricted to in-frame clones and leaves out a portion. The sample carries some 92,000 clones, 90% to 95% recorded once. This receptor was taken from an adult in good health. The material sequenced was peripheral blood, taken on day 0 of AZD1222 vaccination. The chain combines TRBV19 with TRBJ2-5; a weak D match, TRBD2 (6 bases). CDR3 region: CASVGGVGQETQYF. The DNA of the CDR3 is TGTGCCAGTGTAGGCGGGGTCGGGCAAGAGACCCAGTACTTC.